This entry lists 12 T cell receptor beta chains sequenced from one sample in a study of CD8 T cells in Susac syndrome. RNA in amounts of roughly 0.5 to 1 ug was reverse transcribed with random hexamers. One entry per CDR3 protein, called by TCRdb with MiXCR from the immunoSEQ multiplex PCR reads. The sample shows under 200,000 distinct CDR3 sequences, roughly 95% of them seen only once. The material sequenced was CD4+ T cells from PBMCs. The receptors derive from a human donor with Susac syndrome.

In DNA, the CDR3 is TGTGCCTGCAGGCAGGGGGGAAGAGAGACCCAGTACTTC. This codes for CACRQGGRETQYF. This chain joins TRBV30 and TRBJ2-5; D may be TRBD1 (7 bases). CDR3 length: 13 amino acids. Trimming stripped 6 bases from V and 4 bases from J, with 15 bases between. From germline, CDR1 is GTSNPN and CDR2 SVGIG (reference sequence).

The chain combines TRBV14 with TRBJ1-2; maybe TRBD1 (5 bases). Trimming stripped 6 bases from V and 7 bases from J, with 30 bases between. CDR1 is SGHDN and CDR2 is FVKESK in the germline V gene. This CDR3 comprises 18 residues. CDR3 residues: CASSSERYPNADGGGYTF. The CDR3 DNA reads TGTGCCAGCAGTTCAGAGAGGTACCCCAACGCGGACGGGGGTGGCTACACCTTC.

This chain links TRBV7-9 with TRBJ1-5; 7 nucleotides line up with TRBD1. Germline CDR1 SEHNR, CDR2 FQNEAQ (reference sequence). CDR3 length equals 16 residues. V lost 5 bases and J lost 0; bases outside the gene matches: 7. The CDR3 DNA is TGTGCCAGCAGCCCCGGACAGGTCCATAGCAATCAGCCCCAGCATTTT. It codes for CASSPGQVHSNQPQHF.

The V call is TRBV20-1, the J call TRBJ2-1; D may be TRBD1 (5 bases). Germline-derived CDR1 and CDR2 are DFQATT and SNEGSKA (reference sequence). Trimming left V 2 bases short and J 13 bases short, with 12 bases between. The CDR3 runs to 11 residues. CDR3 protein: CSARIGVGQFF. The CDR3 bases are TGCAGTGCTAGAATAGGGGTGGGACAGTTCTTC.

The J gene is TRBJ2-2, the V gene TRBV12-3 or TRBV12-4; possibly TRBD1 for D (6 bases). The CDR3 is 14 residues long. V lost 7 bases and J lost 6, with 15 bases in between. This CDR3 reads CASTLDRLAGELFF. CDR3 DNA sequence: TGTGCCAGCACCCTAGACAGGCTAGCCGGGGAGCTGTTTTTT.

The chain recombines TRBV4-3 with TRBJ2-3; a weak D match, TRBD2 (7 bases). V was trimmed by 0 bases and J by 2 bases, leaving 12 bases between them. CDR1 is LGHNA, CDR2 YSLEER, per germline. The CDR3 has 16 residues. CDR3 sequence (DNA): TGCGCCAGCAGCCAAGAGGCGGGGGCCTACACAGATACGCAGTATTTT. Translation: CASSQEAGAYTDTQYF.

J is TRBJ2-6 and V is TRBV20-1; D remains unclear. The CDR3 runs to 13 residues. Germline CDR1 and CDR2: DFQATT and SNEGSKA (reference sequence). With 6 bases removed from V and 0 bases from J, the gap between germline ends came to 6 bases. The CDR3 is CSAWASGANVLTF. The CDR3 bases are TGCAGTGCCTGGGCCTCTGGGGCCAACGTCCTGACTTTC.

This chain links TRBV30 with TRBJ2-5, with 8 bases fitting TRBD1. In germline, CDR1 is GTSNPN, CDR2 SVGIG (reference sequence). V shed 4 bases and J 5 bases; nucleotides not matched to a gene: 9. The CDR3 runs to 14 residues. Here the CDR3 reads CAWNAGQEQETQYF. The CDR3 region has the DNA TGTGCCTGGAACGCGGGACAGGAGCAGGAGACCCAGTACTTC. The entire variable domain, with the rest obtained from reference TRBV30 and TRBJ2-5, is as follows: SQTIHQWPATLVQPVGSPLSLECTVEGTSNPNLYWYRQAAGRGLQLLFYSVGIGQISSEVPQNLSASRPQDRQFILSSKKLLLSDSGFYLCAWNAGQEQETQYFGPGTRLLVL.

The gene calls are TRBV3-1 and TRBJ2-5; D gene ambiguous. Germline lookup yields CDR1 LGHDT and CDR2 YNNKEL (reference sequence). The CDR3 is made up of 13 amino acids. The germline V and J ends were trimmed by 4 bases and 7 bases, with 13 bases remaining between them. The CDR3 nucleotides are TGTGCCAGCAGCCCCGACCAGCAGAGGACCCAGTACTTC. Protein product: CASSPDQQRTQYF.

This chain uses TRBV27 with TRBJ1-5; the D is unclear. The CDR3 has 13 residues. V gave up 8 bases and J gave up 6 bases, with 14 bases separating them. Germline V lookup: CDR1 MNHEY, CDR2 SMNVEV (reference sequence). The CDR3 DNA is TGTGCCAGCCCTACAACCGCTGGTCAGCCCCAGCATTTT. It codes for CASPTTAGQPQHF.

The chain employs TRBV29-1 and TRBJ2-7; the D gene is possibly TRBD2 (7 bases). The CDR3 covers 13 residues. V was clipped by 1 base and J by 4 bases, with 11 bases between them. CDR1 and CDR2 from the germline V gene are SQVTM and ANQGSEA. CDR3 protein: CSVEGGGVYEQYF. CDR3 in DNA: TGCAGCGTTGAAGGGGGGGGCGTGTACGAGCAGTACTTC.

The rearrangement links TRBV4-2 to TRBJ2-3; 11 nucleotides line up with TRBD2. Germline trimming cut 4 bases from V and 0 bases from J; bases unmatched to any gene: 12. Germline lookup yields CDR1 LGHNA and CDR2 YNFKEQ. The CDR3 is 19 amino acids. The CDR3 DNA reads as TGTGCCAGCAGCCTTACAGGGACTAGCGGAACTACTAGCACAGATACGCAGTATTTT. It yields the protein CASSLTGTSGTTSTDTQYF.